A selection of T cell receptor beta chains follows, all from one sample in a study of control samples from healthy donors and cancer patients. The method was immunoSEQ multiplex PCR; TCRdb's version includes in-frame clones alone and lacks a portion of them. The data contain tens of thousands of clones, more than 85% of them singletons. The sample comprised PBMCs. The receptor set was obtained from a man aged 35 to 55 with colorectal cancer. CDR3s include the opening cysteine and the closing phenylalanine or tryptophan. Fields, in order: clone size, D gene, CDR3 length, J gene, V gene, CDR3 protein, CDR3 DNA. D genes are given only for firm matches. Expanded clones are given a class, and other clones once, few, many or no size at all.

clone size: NA
D gene: NA
CDR3 length: 17
J gene: TRBJ2-5
V gene: TRBV21-1
CDR3 protein: CASSNSDESRCQETQYF
CDR3 DNA: TGTGCCAGCAGCAATTCCGATGAGTCTCGTTGCCAAGAGACCCAGTACTTC

clone size: once
D gene: TRBD1
CDR3 length: 13
J gene: TRBJ1-2
V gene: TRBV18
CDR3 protein: CASSPGQGEGYTF
CDR3 DNA: TGTGCCAGCTCACCGGGACAGGGCGAGGGCTACACCTTC

clone size: NA
D gene: TRBD1
CDR3 length: 16
J gene: TRBJ1-3
V gene: TRBV6-5
CDR3 protein: CASSYGTGGSGNTIYF
CDR3 DNA: TGTGCCAGCAGTTACGGGACAGGCGGCTCTGGAAACACCATATATTTT

clone size: NA
D gene: NA
CDR3 length: 17
J gene: TRBJ2-1
V gene: TRBV6-4
CDR3 protein: CASSDSKSTKTYNEQFF
CDR3 DNA: TGTGCCAGCAGTGACTCGAAATCGACAAAAACCTACAATGAGCAGTTCTTC

clone size: NA
D gene: NA
CDR3 length: 17
J gene: TRBJ2-6
V gene: TRBV6-1
CDR3 protein: CASSGSRLGAGANVLTF
CDR3 DNA: TGTGCCAGCAGTGGTAGTCGCTTGGGCGCTGGGGCCAACGTCCTGACTTTC

clone size: NA
D gene: TRBD2
CDR3 length: 18
J gene: TRBJ2-1
V gene: TRBV15
CDR3 protein: CATSREYSAGGPYNEQFF
CDR3 DNA: TGTGCCACCAGCAGAGAGTACTCAGCGGGGGGGCCGTACAATGAGCAGTTCTTC

clone size: NA
D gene: NA
CDR3 length: 12
J gene: TRBJ2-3
V gene: TRBV5-4
CDR3 protein: CASNLNTDTQYF
CDR3 DNA: TGTGCCAGCAACTTGAACACAGATACGCAGTATTTT

clone size: NA
D gene: TRBD1
CDR3 length: 16
J gene: TRBJ2-3
V gene: TRBV4-3
CDR3 protein: CASSQDLLTGTDTQYF
CDR3 DNA: TGCGCCAGCAGCCAAGACCTTCTGACAGGGACAGATACGCAGTATTTT

clone size: NA
D gene: NA
CDR3 length: 13
J gene: TRBJ2-7
V gene: TRBV30
CDR3 protein: CAWSPTGPYEQYF
CDR3 DNA: TGTGCCTGGAGTCCCACAGGACCCTACGAGCAGTACTTC

clone size: once
D gene: TRBD1
CDR3 length: 13
J gene: TRBJ1-1
V gene: TRBV5-1
CDR3 protein: CASSLSGGTEAFF
CDR3 DNA: TGCGCCAGCAGCTTATCAGGGGGGACTGAAGCTTTCTTT

clone size: NA
D gene: TRBD1
CDR3 length: 15
J gene: TRBJ2-1
V gene: TRBV19
CDR3 protein: CASRDRGLLYNEQFF
CDR3 DNA: TGTGCCAGTAGGGACAGGGGGCTACTCTACAATGAGCAGTTCTTC

clone size: NA
D gene: TRBD1
CDR3 length: 17
J gene: TRBJ1-5
V gene: TRBV10-1
CDR3 protein: CASTDRGPIHSNQPQHF
CDR3 DNA: TGCGCCAGCACAGACAGGGGCCCAATTCATAGCAATCAGCCCCAGCATTTT

clone size: NA
D gene: TRBD1
CDR3 length: 18
J gene: TRBJ2-6
V gene: TRBV5-1
CDR3 protein: CASSSGGTGTTGANVLTF
CDR3 DNA: TGCGCCAGCAGCTCAGGGGGGACAGGGACGACTGGGGCCAACGTCCTGACTTTC

clone size: NA
D gene: TRBD1
CDR3 length: 17
J gene: TRBJ1-6
V gene: TRBV6-4
CDR3 protein: CASSEGAGTGDNSPLHF
CDR3 DNA: TGTGCCAGCAGTGAAGGGGCCGGGACAGGAGATAATTCACCCCTCCACTTT

clone size: NA
D gene: NA
CDR3 length: 13
J gene: TRBJ2-3
V gene: TRBV7-9
CDR3 protein: CASSIFGADTQYF
CDR3 DNA: TGTGCCAGCAGCATATTCGGAGCAGATACGCAGTATTTT

clone size: NA
D gene: NA
CDR3 length: 17
J gene: TRBJ1-1
V gene: TRBV5-4
CDR3 protein: CASSSPRTETMNTEAFF
CDR3 DNA: TGTGCCAGCAGCTCCCCGCGGACCGAAACCATGAACACTGAAGCTTTCTTT

clone size: NA
D gene: NA
CDR3 length: 13
J gene: TRBJ1-3
V gene: TRBV6-1
CDR3 protein: CASSDSGRNTIYF
CDR3 DNA: TGTGCCAGCAGTGATTCAGGGAGGAACACCATATATTTT

clone size: NA
D gene: NA
CDR3 length: 12
J gene: TRBJ2-7
V gene: TRBV7-2
CDR3 protein: CASSSTGVTGLF
CDR3 DNA: TGTGCCAGCAGCTCAACCGGGGTAACGGGCCTCTTC

clone size: NA
D gene: TRBD1
CDR3 length: 14
J gene: TRBJ2-7
V gene: TRBV6-1
CDR3 protein: CASSQAGTAYEQYF
CDR3 DNA: TGTGCCAGCAGTCAAGCCGGGACAGCCTACGAGCAGTACTTC

clone size: NA
D gene: TRBD1
CDR3 length: 15
J gene: TRBJ1-6
V gene: TRBV5-5
CDR3 protein: CASSPDRAKSSPLHF
CDR3 DNA: TGTGCCAGCAGCCCCGACAGGGCCAAGTCTTCACCCCTCCACTTT